These 12 T cell receptor beta chains came from one sample sequenced in a study of T-cell reconstitution after alpha-beta-depleted transplantation in children. As it was prepared, the TCRbeta library received unique molecular identifiers. From the PCR reads, TCRdb called clonotypes with MiXCR, one entry per CDR3 protein. The repertoire holds around 600,000 distinct CDR3 sequences, with 10% to 13% as singletons. Here the sequenced sample was PBMCs from the stem cell graft donor, taken from the stem cell graft. The source of these receptors is a human donor who donated a stem cell graft to a child with acute myeloid leukemia.

The chain couples TRBV24-1 to TRBJ2-1; TRBD1 matches at 8 bases. The V segment lost 2 bases and the J segment 6 bases; nucleotides outside the gene matches: 11. Germline CDR1 is KGHDR and CDR2 is SFDVKD. This CDR3 has 17 amino acids. CDR3 coding DNA: TGTGCCACCAGTGATTCGACTCCCGGACAGGGAGCCAATGAGCAGTTCTTC. Its protein is CATSDSTPGQGANEQFF.

This clonotype appeared many times. The CDR3 sequence is CASSLYGNTEAFF. The CDR3 DNA follows: TGTGCCAGCAGTTTATACGGGAACACTGAAGCTTTCTTT. This rearrangement joins TRBV28 to TRBJ1-1, with no clear D. Germline CDR1 is MDHEN and CDR2 is SYDVKM. The length of the CDR3 is 13 residues. Trimming stripped 1 base from V and 1 base from J, with 4 bases between.

This clonotype was seen at least ten times. The CDR3 nucleotides read TGTGCCAGCAGCGAAACGCGGAGTCAGCCCCAGCATTTT. It yields the protein CASSETRSQPQHF. V is TRBV7-9 and J is TRBJ1-5; D is ambiguous. V lost 5 bases to trimming and J lost 6 bases, with 11 bases between them. Germline CDR1 reads SEHNR; CDR2 reads FQNEAQ (reference sequence). The CDR3 consists of 13 residues.

J is TRBJ1-1 and V is TRBV10-3; 9 bases fit TRBD1. J gave up 4 bases and V 6 bases, and 6 bases lay outside the gene matches. In germline, CDR1 is ENHRY, CDR2 SYGVKD. This CDR3 contains 14 residues. This chain's CDR3 is CAIRPGTGFTEAFF. The CDR3 nucleotides read TGTGCCATCAGGCCCGGGACAGGGTTCACTGAAGCTTTCTTT.

The chain links TRBV29-1 to TRBJ2-2; D unclear. Germline loops: CDR1 SQVTM, CDR2 ANQGSEA. CDR3 length equals 11 residues. Deletions cut 7 bases from V and 3 bases from J, with 6 bases between. The CDR3 is CSAGHTGELFF. The CDR3 coding sequence is TGCAGCGCTGGACACACCGGGGAGCTGTTTTTT.

The table lists this clonotype with many counts. The V gene is TRBV3-1, the J gene TRBJ2-3; D is unclear. Germline-derived CDR1 and CDR2 are LGHDT and YNNKEL (reference sequence). V lost 2 bases, J lost 2 bases, and 5 bases lay in between. This CDR3 is 13 amino acids long. In DNA, the CDR3 is TGTGCCAGCAGCCAATTCACCACAGATACGCAGTATTTT. This codes for CASSQFTTDTQYF.

This clonotype came up a few times. The J gene is TRBJ2-3, the V gene TRBV28, with a weak D call TRBD2 (5 bases). There are 17 residues in the CDR3. Trimming left V 4 bases short and J 0 bases short, with 17 bases between. Germline loops: CDR1 MDHEN, CDR2 SYDVKM. The CDR3 coding sequence is TGTGCCAGCAGTTCGCCCTCAAGGGAGAGCAGCACAGATACGCAGTATTTT. Translating it yields CASSSPSRESSTDTQYF.

There are a few counts of this clonotype. The V gene is TRBV7-2, the J gene TRBJ1-2; TRBD1 matches 8 bases. The CDR3 is made up of 16 amino acids. V trimming: 5 bases; J trimming: 4 bases; junction bases outside the gene matches: 12. Germline CDR1 reads SGHTA; CDR2 reads FQGNSA. The CDR3 DNA sequence: TGTGCCAGCAGCCCAGCGGGCTCCGGGACAGGCTATGGCTACACCTTC. Translating gives CASSPAGSGTGYGYTF. Full variable domain (missing parts from reference TRBV7-2 and TRBJ1-2): GAGVSQSPSNKVTEKGKDVELRCDPISGHTALYWYRQSLGQGLEFLIYFQGNSAPDKSGLPSDRFSAERTGGSVSTLTIQRTQQEDSAVYLCASSPAGSGTGYGYTFGSGTRLTVV.

V is TRBV4-2 and J is TRBJ2-3, with 7 bases matching TRBD2. With 0 bases clipped from V and 4 bases from J, the junction kept 7 bases outside the gene matches. The CDR3 is made up of 16 amino acids. Germline V CDR1 and CDR2: LGHNA, YNFKEQ. The CDR3 sequence: CASSQEGGLGSDTQYF. The DNA for the CDR3 is TGTGCCAGCAGCCAAGAAGGCGGACTAGGGTCAGATACGCAGTATTTT.

This clonotype was seen many times. The V gene is TRBV20-1, the J gene TRBJ1-6; 10 bases match TRBD1. The CDR3 runs 15 residues. Germline V lookup: CDR1 DFQATT, CDR2 SNEGSKA (reference sequence). After removal of 1 base from V and 9 bases from J, the junction contained 6 bases not matched to a gene. The CDR3 loop is CSARVGQGLGSPLHF. CDR3 DNA: TGCAGTGCTAGAGTGGGACAGGGGCTCGGTTCACCCCTCCACTTT.

This clonotype was seen at least ten times. The chain recombines TRBV7-2 with TRBJ1-5; 10 positions agree with TRBD1. Germline assignment: CDR1 SGHTA and CDR2 FQGNSA. The CDR3 has 15 amino acids. After removal of 6 bases from V and 2 bases from J, the junction contained 4 bases not matched to a gene. DNA for the CDR3: TGTGCCAGCAGTTTGGGGACAGGGGGCAATCAGCCCCAGCATTTT. Translation gives CASSLGTGGNQPQHF.

This clonotype occurred a few times. The V and J genes are TRBV12-3 or TRBV12-4 and TRBJ2-3; 8 bases fit TRBD2. CDR3 length: 14 residues. V was pared by 6 bases and J by 1 base, with 3 bases of the junction left unmatched. Here the CDR3 reads CASSGTRGTDTQYF. In nucleotides, the CDR3 is TGTGCCAGCAGCGGGACTAGAGGCACAGATACGCAGTATTTT.